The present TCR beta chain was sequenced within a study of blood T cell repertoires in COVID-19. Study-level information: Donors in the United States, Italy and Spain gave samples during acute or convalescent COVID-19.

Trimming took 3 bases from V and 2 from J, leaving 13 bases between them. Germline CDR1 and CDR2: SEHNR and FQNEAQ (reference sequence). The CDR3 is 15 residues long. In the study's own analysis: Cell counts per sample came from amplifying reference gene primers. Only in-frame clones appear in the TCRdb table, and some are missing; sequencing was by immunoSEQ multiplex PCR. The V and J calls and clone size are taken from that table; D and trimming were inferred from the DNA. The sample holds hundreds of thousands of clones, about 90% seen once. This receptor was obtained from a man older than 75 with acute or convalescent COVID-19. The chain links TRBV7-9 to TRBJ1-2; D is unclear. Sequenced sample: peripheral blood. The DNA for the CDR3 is TGTGCCAGCAGCTTGGAGGGCGATTTCAACTATGGCTACACCTTC. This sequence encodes CASSLEGDFNYGYTF.